The following is a TCR beta chain sequence with its context. The data stem from a study of blood T cell repertoires in COVID-19. Under the authors' procedure: Estimated nucleated cell counts came from reference gene primer amplification. Produced via immunoSEQ multiplex PCR; TCRdb's table is partial and in-frame only. That table gives V, J and clone size, and the DNA gave D and trimming. The profile covers about 130,000 clones, with around 85% appearing a single time and 4.3% taken by the ten largest. The TCR sequence derives from a human donor in a cohort sampled during active COVID-19. Sequenced: peripheral blood.

The CDR3 is CASSPTGTGAEAFF. CDR3 DNA sequence: TGTGCCAGCAGTCCGACTGGGACAGGGGCTGAAGCTTTCTTT. The chain is built from TRBV6-5 and TRBJ1-1; 10 bases agree with TRBD1. The CDR3 loop spans 14 amino acids. Trimming at V came to 5 bases and at J to 6 bases, leaving 6 bases not matched to a gene. Germline V gene lookup returns CDR1 MNHEY and CDR2 SVGAGI.